This TCR beta chain was identified in a study of T cells in Graves' hyperthyroidism and ophthalmopathy. Study observations and caveats: Blood samples included most of the expanded thyroid clonotypes exceeding 0.001.

This CDR3 has 14 residues. V was cut by 4 bases and J by 7 bases, with 16 bases left in between. Amplified TCR beta CDR3 regions derived from RNA transcripts. Initially, a first-round RT-PCR of the TCR CDR3 employed the HTBI primer set. One entry per CDR3 protein, called by TCRdb with MiXCR from the multiplex PCR reads. The sample includes about 640,000 distinct CDR3 sequences, less than 45% of them seen just once. As for this clonotype: Its antigen is not known.

The rearrangement links TRBV12-3 or TRBV12-4 to TRBJ1-2, with D perhaps TRBD1 (6 bases). The sequence derives from an adult man with Graves' disease, either hyperthyroidism or ophthalmopathy (not recorded which). Material for sequencing was peripheral blood or thyroid tissue (not recorded which). CDR3 region: CASSYVSGGSGYTF. CDR3 in DNA: TGTGCCAGCAGTTACGTTTCGGGGGGCAGTGGCTACACCTTC.